This T cell receptor beta chain stems from a study of T-cell reconstitution after alpha-beta-depleted transplantation in children. Trimming stripped 7 bases from V and 7 bases from J, with 16 bases between. This CDR3 has 13 residues. This clonotype has at least ten counts. For TCRbeta, the library was prepared with unique molecular identifiers. TCRdb fed the PCR reads into MiXCR, producing one record per CDR3 protein. The sample records 380,000 or so distinct CDR3 sequences, about an eighth being singletons. This clonotype originated in a human donor who donated a stem cell graft to a child with Fanconi anemia. The sequenced sample was PBMCs, obtained from the stem cell graft. J is TRBJ2-5 and V is TRBV12-3 or TRBV12-4; a weak D match, TRBD2 (5 bases). In nucleotides, the CDR3 is TGTGCCAGCACCCTGGACTGGATTGGGACCCAGTACTTC. It encodes CASTLDWIGTQYF.